This T cell receptor (beta chain) is from a study of blood T cell repertoires in COVID-19. Study overall: Donors in the United States, Italy and Spain gave samples during acute or convalescent COVID-19. Nucleic acid was either cDNA or gDNA, and it came from T cells, B-cell-depleted T cells, or PBMCs.

Original processing notes: Reference gene primer amplification in the assay estimated nucleated cell counts. The protocol was immunoSEQ multiplex PCR, while the TCRdb copy is restricted to in-frame clones and leaves out a portion. The V and J calls and clone size are taken from that table; D and trimming were inferred from the DNA. Among some 150,000 clones, approximately 81% were seen once, and the ten largest hold around two fifths. The sequence derives from a human donor in a cohort sampled during active COVID-19. The material sequenced was peripheral blood.

For the CDR3, the DNA is TGTGCCAGCAGTCCGACTAGCGCCGAGCAGTACTTC. This gives the protein CASSPTSAEQYF. The chain couples TRBV3-1 (or the pseudogene TRBV3-2) to TRBJ2-7; 8 positions match TRBD2. The CDR3 extends over 12 amino acids. V lost 6 bases to trimming and J lost 6 bases; unmatched junction nucleotides: 4. Germline loops: CDR1 LGHDT, CDR2 YNNKEL (reference sequence).